This TCR beta chain was sequenced during a study of blood T cell repertoires in COVID-19. Study at large: Researchers got acute and convalescent COVID-19 samples from the United States, Italy and Spain. From T cells, B-cell-depleted T cells, or PBMCs came the material, which was cDNA or gDNA.

This clone was counted between two and nine times. Germline-derived CDR1 and CDR2 are SGDLS and YYNGEE. The CDR3 spans 15 residues. Trimming took 0 bases from V and 5 from J, leaving 14 bases between them. Generated by immunoSEQ multiplex PCR, the TCRdb table keeps only in-frame clones and is missing some. The sample consists of 190,000 or so clones, roughly 90% of them appearing once. This TCR derives from a man aged 18-30 years with acute COVID-19. Specimen: PBMCs or T cells enriched from blood (not recorded which). The chain is built from TRBV9 and TRBJ1-2; D gene unclear. The CDR3 protein is CASSVADRQHYGYTF. DNA for the CDR3: TGTGCCAGCAGCGTAGCTGATAGACAACATTATGGCTACACCTTC.